The 32 T cell receptor beta chains presented below share a single source sample, sequenced in a study of blood T cell repertoires in COVID-19. Only in-frame clones appear in the TCRdb table, and some are missing; sequencing was by immunoSEQ multiplex PCR. The sample records nearly 110,000 clones, more than 70% being singletons. Specimen: peripheral blood. These receptors were obtained from a man in his forties or fifties with active or convalescent COVID-19.

The chain couples TRBV27 to TRBJ1-6; 7 nucleotides match TRBD1. Germline V gene lookup returns CDR1 MNHEY and CDR2 SMNVEV (reference sequence). V shed 3 bases, J shed 10 bases, and the junction held 9 bases outside the gene matches. The CDR3 totals 15 residues. CDR3 sequence (DNA): TGTGCCAGCAGTTTTTCAGGACAGGTGGGCTCACCCCTCCACTTT. Protein product: CASSFSGQVGSPLHF.

V and J are TRBV15 and TRBJ2-1; TRBD1 matches 9 bases. This CDR3 is built from 17 residues. Germline CDR1 LNHNV, CDR2 YYDKDF (reference sequence). The junction had 14 bases not matched to a gene; V was cut back by 3 bases and J by 8 bases. For the CDR3, the DNA is TGTGCCACCAGCAGGGCTCCTACAGGGGGCAGGAGGGATGAGCAGTTCTTC. The encoded protein is CATSRAPTGGRRDEQFF.

This chain joins TRBV7-9 and TRBJ1-1; 11 nucleotides align to TRBD1. The CDR3 length is 15 residues. Looked up from germline, CDR1 is SEHNR and CDR2 is FQNEAQ (reference sequence). Losses at the gene ends were 3 bases for V and 6 bases for J; bases not matched to a gene: 6. CDR3 coding DNA: TGTGCCAGCAGCTTGGACAGGGGGCTGAGGGCTGAAGCTTTCTTT. This encodes CASSLDRGLRAEAFF.

J is TRBJ2-3 and V is TRBV7-2, with TRBD2 matching over 13 bases. Germline V gene sequence: CDR1 SGHTA, CDR2 FQGNSA. There are 17 residues in the CDR3. V lost 5 bases and J lost 3; bases outside the gene matches: 8. The CDR3 DNA follows: TGTGCCAGCAGCGTTCGGACTAGCGGGAGTGGAACAGATACGCAGTATTTT. Protein: CASSVRTSGSGTDTQYF.

This clone appeared a single time. This chain uses TRBV6-6 with TRBJ1-5; D gene uncertain. Germline V lookup: CDR1 MNHNY, CDR2 SVGAGI (reference sequence). The CDR3 totals 15 residues. V lost 5 bases to trimming and J lost 3 bases, with 14 bases between them. Written as DNA, the CDR3 is TGTGCCAGCAGTAACCCCCCCGGTTTCAATCAGCCCCAGCATTTT. Amino acid sequence: CASSNPPGFNQPQHF.

V and J are TRBV10-3 and TRBJ2-3; 10 bases align to TRBD1. This CDR3 contains 17 residues. Germline CDR1 ENHRY, CDR2 SYGVKD. With 10 bases clipped from V and 6 bases from J, the junction kept 19 bases outside the gene matches. The CDR3, as DNA: TGTGCCACTCAATTGTTAGCCGGGACAGGGGCGGTGGATACGCAGTATTTT. Translating gives CATQLLAGTGAVDTQYF.

This sequence joins TRBV5-8 and TRBJ2-1; 9 bases are shared with TRBD2. V was pared by 0 bases and J by 5 bases, with 6 bases of the junction left unmatched. Germline V gives CDR1 SGHTS, CDR2 YDEGEE. This CDR3 contains 16 residues. The CDR3 sequence: CASSLGAGGTDNEQFF. The CDR3 region has the DNA TGTGCCAGCAGCTTGGGGGCGGGAGGGACCGACAATGAGCAGTTCTTC.

This chain uses TRBV5-1 with TRBJ2-7, with TRBD1 identical over 9 bases. The CDR3 sequence is 15 residues long. V shed 4 bases, J shed 2 bases, and the junction held 7 bases outside the gene matches. CDR1 is SGHRS and CDR2 is YFSETQ in the germline V gene. The CDR3 sequence is CASSNTGTGTYEQYF. The CDR3, as DNA: TGCGCCAGCAGCAATACAGGGACAGGGACCTACGAGCAGTACTTC.

J is TRBJ2-7 and V is TRBV18; 8 bases align to TRBD2. Per germline, CDR1 KGHSH and CDR2 LQKENI. The CDR3 consists of 14 residues. The V gene end was trimmed by 2 bases and the J gene end by 5 bases; junction bases not matched to a gene: 5. CDR3 nucleotide sequence: TGTGCCAGCTCACCAGGGAGCGGGAGTAACGAGCAGTACTTC. This translates into CASSPGSGSNEQYF.

This chain links TRBV4-1 with TRBJ2-1; TRBD2 is a possible D gene (6 bases). This CDR3 is 15 amino acids long. V lost 3 bases to trimming and J lost 0 bases, with 9 bases between them. Germline CDR1 reads MGHRA; CDR2 reads YSYEKL. CDR3 DNA: TGCGCCAGCAGCCAGAGCGGGTCCTCCTACAATGAGCAGTTCTTC. Translated: CASSQSGSSYNEQFF.

The rearrangement joins TRBV5-1 to TRBJ1-2; D is ambiguous. This CDR3 spans 18 amino acids. Germline CDR1 reads SGHRS; CDR2 reads YFSETQ. V lost 4 bases to trimming and J lost 6 bases, with 28 bases between them. CDR3 in amino acids: CASSLPPAGSEWEHGYTF. For the CDR3, the DNA is TGCGCCAGCAGCCTGCCTCCCGCGGGGTCTGAGTGGGAACATGGCTACACCTTC.

This sequence joins TRBV27 and TRBJ1-5; TRBD1 might be the D (6 bases). Germline loops: CDR1 MNHEY, CDR2 SMNVEV (reference sequence). V was pared by 2 bases and J by 6 bases, with 20 bases between. The CDR3 spans 17 residues. CDR3 bases: TGTGCCAGCAGTTTAAAGTTTGGGGGGGCGCAGGGTCAGCCCCAGCATTTT. Translation: CASSLKFGGAQGQPQHF.

The chain has TRBV11-2 and TRBJ2-1, with 8 nucleotides matching TRBD2. CDR3 length equals 16 residues. The V gene's germline CDR1 is SGHAT and CDR2 FQNNGV. V shed 3 bases and J 4 bases; nucleotides not matched to a gene: 8. CDR3 coding DNA: TGTGCCAGCAGCTTCGCCGGGACTAGAGCATACAATGAGCAGTTCTTC. It translates to CASSFAGTRAYNEQFF.

The chain has TRBV7-2 and TRBJ1-5, with D possibly being TRBD1 (6 bases). The CDR3 is made up of 15 amino acids. Trimming took off 3 bases at V and 6 bases at J, with 15 bases between the two ends. Germline CDR1 and CDR2: SGHTA and FQGNSA. Written as DNA, the CDR3 is TGTGCCAGCAGCTTTACAGGGTCTCTCAGTCAGCCCCAGCATTTT. It yields the protein CASSFTGSLSQPQHF.

This clone was counted once. This sequence joins TRBV12-3 or TRBV12-4 and TRBJ1-1; TRBD1 matches at 7 bases. V trimming: 6 bases; J trimming: 3 bases; junction bases outside the gene matches: 4. The CDR3 contains 13 residues. DNA of the CDR3: TGTGCCAGCAGCCGGGACAGTTACACTGAAGCTTTCTTT. Protein: CASSRDSYTEAFF.

The V gene is TRBV4-1, the J gene TRBJ1-1; D might be TRBD1 (6 bases). The V end lost 4 bases, the J end lost 1 base, and 10 bases lay between the germline ends. Per germline, CDR1 MGHRA and CDR2 YSYEKL. The CDR3 has 14 amino acids. The CDR3 reads CASSRGPGNTEAFF. The CDR3 region has the DNA TGCGCCAGCAGCCGGGGGCCAGGGAACACTGAAGCTTTCTTT.

This clone is a singleton in its sample. This chain uses TRBV28 with TRBJ2-5; TRBD2 matches 7 bases. The trim removed 8 bases at V and 1 base at J, leaving 4 bases unmatched. Germline CDR1 MDHEN, CDR2 SYDVKM. The CDR3 runs 13 residues. The CDR3 DNA is TGTGCCAGCTCGGGGGGAGGCCAAGAGACCCAGTACTTC. Protein: CASSGGGQETQYF.

The sample holds one count of this clone. The CDR3: CASSRPGQGVYEQYF. In DNA, the CDR3 is TGTGCCAGCAGCCGCCCGGGACAGGGGGTCTACGAGCAGTACTTC. The chain is built from TRBV6-2 or TRBV6-3 and TRBJ2-7; 11 bases are shared with TRBD1. This CDR3 contains 15 residues. Trimming took 6 bases from V and 3 from J; bases not matched to a gene: 7. Germline lookup yields CDR1 MNHEY and CDR2 SVGEGT.

The V gene is TRBV27, the J gene TRBJ1-2; a weak D match, TRBD1 (6 bases). Germline CDR1 is MNHEY and CDR2 is SMNVEV (reference sequence). With 5 bases removed from V and 4 bases from J, the gap between germline ends came to 20 bases. This CDR3 is built from 16 residues. CDR3 sequence: CASSPLGRGATYGYTF. The CDR3 DNA reads as TGTGCCAGCAGTCCGCTTGGGCGGGGGGCGACCTATGGCTACACCTTC.

The CDR3 DNA follows: TGTGCCAGCAGCCGCTGGACAGGCGGTGGAAACACCATATATTTT. This gives the protein CASSRWTGGGNTIYF. The chain carries TRBV3-1 (or the pseudogene TRBV3-2) and TRBJ1-3, with 7 nucleotides matching TRBD1. CDR3 length: 15 amino acids. CDR1 is LGHDT, CDR2 YNNKEL, per germline (reference sequence). V lost 4 bases to trimming and J lost 3 bases; unmatched junction nucleotides: 6.

The chain is built from TRBV7-8 and TRBJ1-1; possibly TRBD1 for D (5 bases). The germline V gene encodes CDR1 SGHVS and CDR2 FQNEAQ. V was shortened by 0 bases and J by 4 bases, with 9 bases between the two germline ends. The CDR3 runs 14 residues. CDR3 sequence reads: CASSLAGGGTEAFF. The DNA for the CDR3 is TGTGCCAGCAGCTTAGCGGGGGGTGGCACTGAAGCTTTCTTT.

The chain joins TRBV5-4 to TRBJ2-7, with D perhaps matching TRBD1 (6 bases). In germline, CDR1 is SGHNT, CDR2 YYREEE (reference sequence). V was pared by 4 bases and J by 1 base, with 12 bases between. This CDR3 is built from 14 residues. The CDR3: CASSPVTGSYEQYF. The CDR3 DNA sequence: TGTGCCAGCAGCCCCGTGACAGGTTCCTACGAGCAGTACTTC.

This chain uses TRBV5-1 with TRBJ2-7; tentative D call: TRBD1 (5 bases). Germline CDR1 reads SGHRS; CDR2 reads YFSETQ. V lost 0 bases, J lost 1 base, and 11 bases lay in between. This CDR3 has 15 amino acids. The DNA for the CDR3 is TGCGCCAGCAGCTTGGAATCAGACAGATCCTACGAGCAGTACTTC. Amino acid sequence: CASSLESDRSYEQYF.

This chain links TRBV6-4 with TRBJ1-2; 7 bases fit TRBD1. Losses at the gene ends were 0 bases for V and 8 bases for J; bases not matched to a gene: 6. The CDR3 contains 14 residues. The germline gives CDR1 MRHNA, CDR2 SNTAGT. The CDR3 loop is CASSDSGTVHGYTF. Written as DNA, the CDR3 is TGTGCCAGCAGTGACTCCGGGACAGTTCACGGCTACACCTTC.

This sequence joins TRBV5-1 and TRBJ2-5; the match to TRBD2 covers 13 bases. CDR1 is SGHRS and CDR2 is YFSETQ in the germline V gene. Trimming at V came to 3 bases and at J to 4 bases, leaving 12 bases not matched to a gene. The CDR3 is 18 amino acids. The CDR3, as DNA: TGCGCCAGCAGCTCGCAGAGACTAGCGGGAGGACCCGCAGAGACCCAGTACTTC. Its translation is CASSSQRLAGGPAETQYF.

V usage is TRBV5-1 and J usage is TRBJ1-1; TRBD1 matches 8 bases. In germline, CDR1 is SGHRS, CDR2 YFSETQ. Trimming at V came to 1 base and at J to 1 base, leaving 6 bases not matched to a gene. The CDR3 is 16 residues long. The CDR3 region has the DNA TGCGCCAGCAGCTTGCGAGGACAGGGCTCGAACACTGAAGCTTTCTTT. It encodes CASSLRGQGSNTEAFF.

This clone was seen once. The chain joins TRBV4-1 to TRBJ2-3; 14 bases fit TRBD2. Germline V CDR1 and CDR2: MGHRA, YSYEKL. With 4 bases clipped from V and 2 bases from J, the junction kept 5 bases outside the gene matches. This CDR3 has 17 residues. The DNA for the CDR3 is TGCGCCAGCAGCCCGCGACTAGCGGGAGGGTACACAGATACGCAGTATTTT. Translation: CASSPRLAGGYTDTQYF.

This chain connects TRBV4-3 to TRBJ1-4, with a weak D call TRBD1 (6 bases). This CDR3 contains 15 residues. Germline V gives CDR1 LGHNA, CDR2 YSLEER. Trimming took 4 bases from V and 8 from J, leaving 17 bases between them. CDR3 in DNA: TGCGCCAGCAGCCCCGAGACGGGGGGCTGGGAAAAACTGTTTTTT. Amino acid sequence: CASSPETGGWEKLFF.

The gene calls are TRBV30 and TRBJ1-1, with 9 bases fitting TRBD1. V lost 3 bases and J lost 5; bases outside the gene matches: 13. The CDR3 loop spans 16 amino acids. Germline assignment: CDR1 GTSNPN and CDR2 SVGIG (reference sequence). CDR3 in amino acids: CAWRPKPGQGRTEAFF. The DNA for the CDR3 is TGTGCCTGGAGACCTAAACCGGGACAGGGAAGAACTGAAGCTTTCTTT. Full variable domain (remainder filled in from reference TRBV30 and TRBJ1-1): SQTIHQWPATLVQPVGSPLSLECTVEGTSNPNLYWYRQAAGRGLQLLFYSVGIGQISSEVPQNLSASRPQDRQFILSSKKLLLSDSGFYLCAWRPKPGQGRTEAFFGQGTRLTVV.

The rearrangement joins TRBV5-1 to TRBJ1-1; 7 bases line up with TRBD1. The CDR3 is 18 residues long. Germline V gene data show CDR1 as SGHRS and CDR2 as YFSETQ. Trimming cost V 4 bases and J 0 bases; bases outside gene matches: 15. The CDR3 nucleotides read TGCGCCAGCAGCCACACATGGCCGGGACAGTCCATGAACACTGAAGCTTTCTTT. Amino acids: CASSHTWPGQSMNTEAFF.

The chain joins TRBV28 to TRBJ2-2; 7 bases match TRBD1. Germline V CDR1 and CDR2: MDHEN, SYDVKM. V was pared by 5 bases and J by 5 bases, with 8 bases of the junction left unmatched. The CDR3 consists of 15 residues. CDR3: CASSPPRQGTGELFF. CDR3 nucleotide sequence: TGTGCCAGCAGTCCCCCCCGACAGGGAACCGGGGAGCTGTTTTTT.

This sequence joins TRBV19 and TRBJ1-5, with D perhaps matching TRBD1 (5 bases). Germline V gene data show CDR1 as LNHDA and CDR2 as SQIVND (reference sequence). With 6 bases removed from V and 7 bases from J, the gap between germline ends came to 16 bases. The CDR3 consists of 14 residues. DNA of the CDR3: TGTGCCAGTAGCGAAGTCGGGGGGTGGCAGCCCCAGCATTTT. This sequence encodes CASSEVGGWQPQHF. Full variable domain (outside the CDR3, taken from reference TRBV19 and TRBJ1-5): DGGITQSPKYLFRKEGQNVTLSCEQNLNHDAMYWYRQDPGQGLRLIYYSQIVNDFQKGDIAEGYSVSREKKESFPLTVTSAQKNPTAFYLCASSEVGGWQPQHFGDGTRLSIL.